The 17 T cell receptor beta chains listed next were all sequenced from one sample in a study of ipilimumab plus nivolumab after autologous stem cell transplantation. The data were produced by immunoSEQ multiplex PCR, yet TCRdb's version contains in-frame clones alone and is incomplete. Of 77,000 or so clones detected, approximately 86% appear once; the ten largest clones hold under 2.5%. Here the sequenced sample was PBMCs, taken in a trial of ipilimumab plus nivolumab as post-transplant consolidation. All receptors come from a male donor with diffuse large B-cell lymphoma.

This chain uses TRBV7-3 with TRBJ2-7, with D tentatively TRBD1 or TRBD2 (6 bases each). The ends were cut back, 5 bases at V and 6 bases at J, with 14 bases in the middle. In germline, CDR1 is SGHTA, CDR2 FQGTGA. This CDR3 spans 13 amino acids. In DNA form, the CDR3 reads TGTGCCAGCAGCAACACCGGAGGGGGCGAGCAGTACTTC. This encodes CASSNTGGGEQYF.

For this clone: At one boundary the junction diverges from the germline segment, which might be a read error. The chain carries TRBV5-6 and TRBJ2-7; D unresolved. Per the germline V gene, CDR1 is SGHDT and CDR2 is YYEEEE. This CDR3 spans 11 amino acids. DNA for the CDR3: TGTGCCAGCAGCGGCACCGATGCCCTATTATTC. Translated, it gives CASSGTDALLF. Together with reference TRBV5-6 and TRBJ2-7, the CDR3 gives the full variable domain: DAGVTQSPTHLIKTRGQQVTLRCSPKSGHDTVSWYQQALGQGPQFIFQYYEEEERQRGNFPDRFSGHQFPNYSSELNVNALLLGDSALYLCASSGTDALLFGPGTRLTVT.

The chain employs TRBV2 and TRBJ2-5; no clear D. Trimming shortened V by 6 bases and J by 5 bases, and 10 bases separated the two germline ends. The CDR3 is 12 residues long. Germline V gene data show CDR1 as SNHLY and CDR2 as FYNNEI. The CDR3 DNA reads TGTGCCAGCAGCCAAGGCCCGGAGACCCAGTACTTC. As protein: CASSQGPETQYF. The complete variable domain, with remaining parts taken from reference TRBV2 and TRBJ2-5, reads EPEVTQTPSHQVTQMGQEVILRCVPISNHLYFYWYRQILGQKVEFLVSFYNNEISEKSEIFDDQFSVERPDGSNFTLKIRSTKLEDSAMYFCASSQGPETQYFGPGTRLLVL.

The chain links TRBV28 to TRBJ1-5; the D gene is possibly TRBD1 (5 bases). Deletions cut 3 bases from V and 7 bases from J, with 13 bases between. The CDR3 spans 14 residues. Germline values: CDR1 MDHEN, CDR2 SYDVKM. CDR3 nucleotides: TGTGCCAGCAGTTTGATTAGGGGAGGACAGCCCCAGCATTTT. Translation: CASSLIRGGQPQHF.

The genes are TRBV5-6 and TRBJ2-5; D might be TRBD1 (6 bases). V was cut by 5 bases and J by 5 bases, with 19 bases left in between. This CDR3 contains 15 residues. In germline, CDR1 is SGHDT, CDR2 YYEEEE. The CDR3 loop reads CASRKSRTVWETQYF. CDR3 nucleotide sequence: TGTGCCAGCAGGAAGTCGCGGACAGTATGGGAGACCCAGTACTTC.

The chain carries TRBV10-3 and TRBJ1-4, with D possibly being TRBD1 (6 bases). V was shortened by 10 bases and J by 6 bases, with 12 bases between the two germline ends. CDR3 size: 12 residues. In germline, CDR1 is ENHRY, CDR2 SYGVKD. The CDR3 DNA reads TGTGCCACAGGGACAACCGATGAAAAACTGTTTTTT. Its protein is CATGTTDEKLFF.

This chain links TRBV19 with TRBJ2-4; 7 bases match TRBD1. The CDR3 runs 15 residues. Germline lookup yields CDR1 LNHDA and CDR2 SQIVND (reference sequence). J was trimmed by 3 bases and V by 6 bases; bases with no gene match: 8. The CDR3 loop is CASRATGVGKNIQYF. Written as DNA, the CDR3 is TGTGCCAGTAGGGCAACAGGGGTTGGCAAAAACATTCAGTACTTC.

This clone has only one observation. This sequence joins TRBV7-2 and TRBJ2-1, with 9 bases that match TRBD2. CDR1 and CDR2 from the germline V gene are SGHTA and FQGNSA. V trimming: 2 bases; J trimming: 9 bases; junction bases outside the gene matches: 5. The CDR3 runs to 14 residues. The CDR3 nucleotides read TGTGCCAGCAGCTTACAGCGGGGGGACGCTGAGCAGTTCTTC. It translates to CASSLQRGDAEQFF.

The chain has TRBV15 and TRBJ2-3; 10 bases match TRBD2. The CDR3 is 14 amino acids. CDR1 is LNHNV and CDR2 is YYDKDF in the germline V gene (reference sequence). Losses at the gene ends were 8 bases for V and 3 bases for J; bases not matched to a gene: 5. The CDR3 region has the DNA TGTGCCACCGCGAGCGGGGGGGTTACAGATACGCAGTATTTT. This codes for CATASGGVTDTQYF.

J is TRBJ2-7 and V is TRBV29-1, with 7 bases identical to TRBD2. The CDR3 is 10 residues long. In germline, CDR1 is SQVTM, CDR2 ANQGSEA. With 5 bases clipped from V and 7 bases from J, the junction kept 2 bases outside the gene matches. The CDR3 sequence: CSVRAGEQYF. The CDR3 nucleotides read TGCAGCGTTCGAGCGGGGGAGCAGTACTTC.

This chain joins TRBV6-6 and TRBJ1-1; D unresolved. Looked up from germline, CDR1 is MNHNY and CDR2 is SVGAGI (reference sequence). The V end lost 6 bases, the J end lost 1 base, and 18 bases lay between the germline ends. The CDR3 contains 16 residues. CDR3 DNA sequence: TGTGCCAGCAGCCGACCACTTACCCGACCGAACACTGAAGCTTTCTTT. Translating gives CASSRPLTRPNTEAFF.

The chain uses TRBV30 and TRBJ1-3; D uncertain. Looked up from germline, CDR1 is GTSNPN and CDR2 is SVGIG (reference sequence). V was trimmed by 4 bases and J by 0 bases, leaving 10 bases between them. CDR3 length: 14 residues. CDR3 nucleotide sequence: TGTGCCTGGAAAGGTTATAACTCTGGAAACACCATATATTTT. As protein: CAWKGYNSGNTIYF.

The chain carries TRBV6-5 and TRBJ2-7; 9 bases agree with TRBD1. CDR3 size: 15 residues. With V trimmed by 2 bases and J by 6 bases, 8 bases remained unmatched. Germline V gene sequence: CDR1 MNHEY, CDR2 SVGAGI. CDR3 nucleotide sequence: TGTGCCAGCAGTTACGGAGGGGACAGGGCCTCCGAGCAGTACTTC. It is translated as CASSYGGDRASEQYF.

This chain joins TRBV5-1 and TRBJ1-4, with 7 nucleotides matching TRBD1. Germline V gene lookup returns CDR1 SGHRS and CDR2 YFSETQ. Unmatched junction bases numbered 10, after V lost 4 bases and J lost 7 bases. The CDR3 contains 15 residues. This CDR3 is CASSLTGAASEKLFF. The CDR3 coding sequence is TGCGCCAGCAGCCTAACAGGGGCGGCGAGTGAAAAACTGTTTTTT.

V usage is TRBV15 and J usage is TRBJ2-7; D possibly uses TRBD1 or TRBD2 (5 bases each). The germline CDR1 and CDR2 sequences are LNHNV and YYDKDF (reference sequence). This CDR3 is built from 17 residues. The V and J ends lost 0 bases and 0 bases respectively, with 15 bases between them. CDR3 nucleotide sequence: TGTGCCACCAGCAGAGATTATGGGACGGAGAACTCCTACGAGCAGTACTTC. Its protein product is CATSRDYGTENSYEQYF.

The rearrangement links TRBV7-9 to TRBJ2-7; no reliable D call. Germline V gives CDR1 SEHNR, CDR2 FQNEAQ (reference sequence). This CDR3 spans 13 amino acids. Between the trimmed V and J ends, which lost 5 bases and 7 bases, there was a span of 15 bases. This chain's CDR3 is CASSPKDLWEQYF. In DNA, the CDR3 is TGTGCCAGCAGCCCTAAAGACCTTTGGGAGCAGTACTTC.

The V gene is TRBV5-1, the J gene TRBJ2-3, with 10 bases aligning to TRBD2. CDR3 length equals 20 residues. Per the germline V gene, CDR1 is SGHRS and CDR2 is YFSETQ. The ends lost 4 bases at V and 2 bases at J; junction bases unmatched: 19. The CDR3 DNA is TGCGCCAGCAGCCCCGGTCGTAGCGGGCTAGCGGGGGTGGTCACAGATACGCAGTATTTT. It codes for CASSPGRSGLAGVVTDTQYF.